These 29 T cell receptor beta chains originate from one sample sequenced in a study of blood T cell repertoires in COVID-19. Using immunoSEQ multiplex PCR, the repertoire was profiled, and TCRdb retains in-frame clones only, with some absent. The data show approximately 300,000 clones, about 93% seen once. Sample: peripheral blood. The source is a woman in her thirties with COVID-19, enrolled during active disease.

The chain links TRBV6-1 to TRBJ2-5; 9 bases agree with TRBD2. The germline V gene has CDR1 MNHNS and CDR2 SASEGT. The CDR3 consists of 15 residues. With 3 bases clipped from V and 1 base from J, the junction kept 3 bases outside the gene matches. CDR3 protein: CASSESGRTQETQYF. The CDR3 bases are TGTGCCAGCAGTGAGAGCGGGAGGACCCAAGAGACCCAGTACTTC.

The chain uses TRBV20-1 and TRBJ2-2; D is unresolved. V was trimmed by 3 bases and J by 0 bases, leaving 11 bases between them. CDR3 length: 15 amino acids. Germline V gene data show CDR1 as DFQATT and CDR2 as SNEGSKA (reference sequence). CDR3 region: CSASSPQTNTGELFF. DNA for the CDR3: TGCAGTGCTAGTTCCCCCCAGACGAACACCGGGGAGCTGTTTTTT.

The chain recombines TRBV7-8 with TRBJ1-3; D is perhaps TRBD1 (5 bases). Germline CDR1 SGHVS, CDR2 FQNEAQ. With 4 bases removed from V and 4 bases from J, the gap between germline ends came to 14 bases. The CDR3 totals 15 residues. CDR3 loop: CASSSLIGAGNTIYF. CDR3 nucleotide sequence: TGTGCCAGCAGCTCCCTAATAGGGGCAGGAAACACCATATATTTT. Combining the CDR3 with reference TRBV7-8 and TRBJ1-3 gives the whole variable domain GAGVSQSPRYKVAKRGQDVALRCDPISGHVSLFWYQQALGQGPEFLTYFQNEAQLDKSGLPSDRFFAERPEGSVSTLKIQRTQQEDSAVYLCASSSLIGAGNTIYFGEGSWLTVV.

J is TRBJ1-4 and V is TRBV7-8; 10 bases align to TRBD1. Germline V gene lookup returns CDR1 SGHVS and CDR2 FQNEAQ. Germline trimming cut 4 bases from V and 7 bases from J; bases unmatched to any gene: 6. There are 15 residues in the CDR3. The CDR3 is CASSSRQGASEKLFF. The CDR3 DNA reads TGTGCCAGCAGCTCCCGACAGGGGGCAAGTGAAAAACTGTTTTTT.

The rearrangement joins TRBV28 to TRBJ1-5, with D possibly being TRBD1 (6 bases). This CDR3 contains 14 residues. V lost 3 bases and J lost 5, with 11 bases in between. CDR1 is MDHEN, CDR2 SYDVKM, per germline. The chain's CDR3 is CASSFGAGDQPQHF. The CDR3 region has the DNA TGTGCCAGCAGTTTCGGGGCAGGGGATCAGCCCCAGCATTTT.

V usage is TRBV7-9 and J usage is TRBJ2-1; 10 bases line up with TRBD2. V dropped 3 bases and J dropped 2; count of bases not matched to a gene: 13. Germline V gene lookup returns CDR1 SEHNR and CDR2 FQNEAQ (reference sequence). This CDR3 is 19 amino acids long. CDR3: CASSFFLPSGRFTYNEQFF. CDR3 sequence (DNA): TGTGCCAGCAGCTTTTTTTTGCCTAGCGGGAGATTTACCTACAATGAGCAGTTCTTC. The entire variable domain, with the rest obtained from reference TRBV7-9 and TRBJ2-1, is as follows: DTGVSQNPRHKITKRGQNVTFRCDPISEHNRLYWYRQTLGQGPEFLTYFQNEAQLEKSRLLSDRFSAERPKGSFSTLEIQRTEQGDSAMYLCASSFFLPSGRFTYNEQFFGPGTRLTVL.

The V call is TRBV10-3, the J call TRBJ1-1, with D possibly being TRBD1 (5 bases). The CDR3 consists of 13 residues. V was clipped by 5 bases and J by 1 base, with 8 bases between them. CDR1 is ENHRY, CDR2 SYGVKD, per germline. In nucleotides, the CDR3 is TGTGCCATCAGTCTACAGGAGAACACTGAAGCTTTCTTT. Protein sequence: CAISLQENTEAFF.

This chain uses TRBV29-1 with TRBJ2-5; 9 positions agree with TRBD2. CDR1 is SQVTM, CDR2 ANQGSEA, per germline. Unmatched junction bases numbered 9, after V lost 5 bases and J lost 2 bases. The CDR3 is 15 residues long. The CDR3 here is CSVPGPTSGQETQYF. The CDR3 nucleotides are TGCAGCGTTCCGGGCCCGACTAGCGGTCAAGAGACCCAGTACTTC.

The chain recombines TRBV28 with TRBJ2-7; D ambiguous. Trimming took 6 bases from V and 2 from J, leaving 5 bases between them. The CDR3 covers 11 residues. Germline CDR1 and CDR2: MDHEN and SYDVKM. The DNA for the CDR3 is TGTGCCAGCAGAGTAGCCTACGAGCAGTACTTC. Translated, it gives CASRVAYEQYF.

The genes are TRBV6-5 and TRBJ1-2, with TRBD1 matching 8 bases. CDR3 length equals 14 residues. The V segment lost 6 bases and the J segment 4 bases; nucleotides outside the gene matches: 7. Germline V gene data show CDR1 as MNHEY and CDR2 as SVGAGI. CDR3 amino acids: CASSRDRSSYGYTF. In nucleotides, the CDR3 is TGTGCCAGCAGCCGGGACAGGTCATCCTATGGCTACACCTTC.

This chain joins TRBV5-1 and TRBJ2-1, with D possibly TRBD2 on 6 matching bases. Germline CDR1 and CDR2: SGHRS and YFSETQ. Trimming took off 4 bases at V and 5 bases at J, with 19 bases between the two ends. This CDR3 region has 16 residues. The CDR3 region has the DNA TGCGCCAGCAGCCCTTTTCAGGGACTCCAAGACAATGAGCAGTTCTTC. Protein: CASSPFQGLQDNEQFF.

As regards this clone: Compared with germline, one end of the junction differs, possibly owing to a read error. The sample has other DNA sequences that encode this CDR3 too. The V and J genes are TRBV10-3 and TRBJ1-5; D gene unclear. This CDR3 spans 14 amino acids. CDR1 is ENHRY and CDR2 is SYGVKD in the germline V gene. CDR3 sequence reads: CAISPRGINQPQHF. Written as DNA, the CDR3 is TGCGCCATCAGTCCCCGCGGAATCAATCAGCCCCAGCATTTT.

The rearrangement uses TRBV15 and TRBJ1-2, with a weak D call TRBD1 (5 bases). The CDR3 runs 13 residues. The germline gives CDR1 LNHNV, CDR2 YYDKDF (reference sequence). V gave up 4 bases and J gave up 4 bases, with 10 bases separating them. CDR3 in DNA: TGTGCCACCAGCACCGCCGGGGGCTATGGCTACACCTTC. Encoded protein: CATSTAGGYGYTF.

The CDR3 region is CATLGQPTPYYGYTF. The DNA of the CDR3 is TGTGCCACCCTTGGACAGCCGACTCCATACTATGGCTACACCTTC. This sequence joins TRBV28 and TRBJ1-2, with a weak D call TRBD1 (6 bases). V shed 10 bases and J shed 3 bases, with 21 bases lying between them. Germline lookup yields CDR1 MDHEN and CDR2 SYDVKM. The CDR3 is 15 amino acids.

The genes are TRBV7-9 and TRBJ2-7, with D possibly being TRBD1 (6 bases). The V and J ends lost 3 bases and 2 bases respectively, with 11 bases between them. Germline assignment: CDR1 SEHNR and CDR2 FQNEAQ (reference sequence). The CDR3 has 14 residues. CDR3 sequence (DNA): TGTGCCAGCAGCTTGACAGGAGCCACCTACGAGCAGTACTTC. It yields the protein CASSLTGATYEQYF.

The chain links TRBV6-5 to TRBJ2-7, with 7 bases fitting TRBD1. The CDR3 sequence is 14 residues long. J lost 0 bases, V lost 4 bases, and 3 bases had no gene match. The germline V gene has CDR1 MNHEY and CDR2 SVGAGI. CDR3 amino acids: CASSWGQSSYEQYF. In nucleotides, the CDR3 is TGTGCCAGCAGTTGGGGACAGAGCTCCTACGAGCAGTACTTC.

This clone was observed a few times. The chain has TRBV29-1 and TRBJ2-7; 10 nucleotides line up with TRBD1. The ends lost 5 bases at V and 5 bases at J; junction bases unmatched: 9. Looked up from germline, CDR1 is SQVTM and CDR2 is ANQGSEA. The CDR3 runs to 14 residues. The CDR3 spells CSVPMGTGVHEQYF. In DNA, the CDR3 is TGCAGCGTTCCTATGGGGACAGGGGTACACGAGCAGTACTTC.

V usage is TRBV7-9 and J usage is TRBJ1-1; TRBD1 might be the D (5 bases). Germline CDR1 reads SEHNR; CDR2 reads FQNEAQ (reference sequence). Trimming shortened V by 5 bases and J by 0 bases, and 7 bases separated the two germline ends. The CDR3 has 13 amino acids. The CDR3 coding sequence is TGTGCCAGCAGCGAGACAGTGAACACTGAAGCTTTCTTT. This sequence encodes CASSETVNTEAFF.

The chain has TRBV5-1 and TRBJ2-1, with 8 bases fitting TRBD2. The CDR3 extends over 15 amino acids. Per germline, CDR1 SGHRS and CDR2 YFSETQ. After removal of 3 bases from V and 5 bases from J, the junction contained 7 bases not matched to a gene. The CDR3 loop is CASSSGLAQNNEQFF. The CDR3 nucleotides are TGCGCCAGCAGCTCCGGACTAGCTCAAAACAATGAGCAGTTCTTC. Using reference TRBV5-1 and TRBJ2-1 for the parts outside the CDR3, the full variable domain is KAGVTQTPRYLIKTRGQQVTLSCSPISGHRSVSWYQQTPGQGLQFLFEYFSETQRNKGNFPGRFSGRQFSNSRSEMNVSTLELGDSALYLCASSSGLAQNNEQFFGPGTRLTVL.

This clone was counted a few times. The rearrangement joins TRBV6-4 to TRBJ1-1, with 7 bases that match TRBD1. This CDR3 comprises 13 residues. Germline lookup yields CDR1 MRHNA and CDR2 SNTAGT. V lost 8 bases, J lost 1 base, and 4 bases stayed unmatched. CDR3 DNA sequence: TGTGCCAGCCGGCAGGGGGGGAACACTGAAGCTTTCTTT. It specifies CASRQGGNTEAFF.

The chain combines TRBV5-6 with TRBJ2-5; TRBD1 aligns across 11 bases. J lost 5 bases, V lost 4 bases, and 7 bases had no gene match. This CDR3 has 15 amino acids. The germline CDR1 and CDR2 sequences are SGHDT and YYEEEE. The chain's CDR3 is CASSERTGGGETQYF. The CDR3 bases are TGTGCCAGCAGCGAGAGGACAGGGGGCGGCGAGACCCAGTACTTC.

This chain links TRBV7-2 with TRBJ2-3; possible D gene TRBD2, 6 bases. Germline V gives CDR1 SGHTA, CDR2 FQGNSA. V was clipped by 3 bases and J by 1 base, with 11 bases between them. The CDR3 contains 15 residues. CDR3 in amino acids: CASSFDSGGTDTQYF. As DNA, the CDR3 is TGTGCCAGCAGCTTCGACTCGGGGGGCACAGATACGCAGTATTTT.

The CDR3 loop reads CASSVEGQGGDEQFF. The DNA of the CDR3 is TGTGCCAGCAGCGTAGAGGGACAGGGTGGCGATGAGCAGTTCTTC. The chain employs TRBV9 and TRBJ2-1; 9 positions match TRBD1. J lost 8 bases, V lost 0 bases, and 6 bases had no gene match. This CDR3 has 15 amino acids. CDR1 SGDLS and CDR2 YYNGEE come from the germline V gene. The full variable domain, rest sourced from reference TRBV9 and TRBJ2-1, is DSGVTQTPKHLITATGQRVTLRCSPRSGDLSVYWYQQSLDQGLQFLIQYYNGEERAKGNILERFSAQQFPDLHSELNLSSLELGDSALYFCASSVEGQGGDEQFFGPGTRLTVL.

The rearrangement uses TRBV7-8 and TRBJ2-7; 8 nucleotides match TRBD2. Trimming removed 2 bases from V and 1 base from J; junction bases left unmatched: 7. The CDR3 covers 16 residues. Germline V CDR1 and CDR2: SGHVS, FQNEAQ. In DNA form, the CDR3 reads TGTGCCAGCAGCTTACCGGTAGCGGGACTGTCCTACGAGCAGTACTTC. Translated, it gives CASSLPVAGLSYEQYF.

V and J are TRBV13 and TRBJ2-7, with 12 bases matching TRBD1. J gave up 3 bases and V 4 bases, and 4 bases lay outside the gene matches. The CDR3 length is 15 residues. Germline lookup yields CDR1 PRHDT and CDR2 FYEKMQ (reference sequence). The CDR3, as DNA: TGTGCCAGCAGCTCCCGGGACAGGGGGCACTACGAGCAGTACTTC. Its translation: CASSSRDRGHYEQYF.

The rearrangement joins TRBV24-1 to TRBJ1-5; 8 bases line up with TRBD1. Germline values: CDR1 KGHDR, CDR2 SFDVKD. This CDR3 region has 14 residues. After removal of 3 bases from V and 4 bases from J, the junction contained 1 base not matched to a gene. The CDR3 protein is CATSDRTGNQPQHF. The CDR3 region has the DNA TGTGCCACCAGTGATAGGACAGGGAATCAGCCCCAGCATTTT.

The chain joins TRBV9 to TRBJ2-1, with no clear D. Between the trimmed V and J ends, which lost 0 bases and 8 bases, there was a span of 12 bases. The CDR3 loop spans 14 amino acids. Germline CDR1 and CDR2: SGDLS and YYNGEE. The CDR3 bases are TGTGCCAGCAGCGTAGAGATGGCGGTCCATGAGCAGTTCTTC. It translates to CASSVEMAVHEQFF.

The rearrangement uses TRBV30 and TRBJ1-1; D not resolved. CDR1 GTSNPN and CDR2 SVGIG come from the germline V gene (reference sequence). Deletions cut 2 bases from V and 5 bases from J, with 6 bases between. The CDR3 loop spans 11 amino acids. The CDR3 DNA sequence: TGTGCCTGGAGTTGGAGAACTGAAGCTTTCTTT. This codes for CAWSWRTEAFF.

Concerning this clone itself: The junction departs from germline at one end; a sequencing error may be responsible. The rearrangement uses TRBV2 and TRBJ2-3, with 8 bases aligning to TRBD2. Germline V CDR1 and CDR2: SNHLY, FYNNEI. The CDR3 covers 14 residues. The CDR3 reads CASMGGRTESYDHF. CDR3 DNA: TGTGCCAGCATGGGCGGGAGGACCGAATCTTACGACCATTTT.